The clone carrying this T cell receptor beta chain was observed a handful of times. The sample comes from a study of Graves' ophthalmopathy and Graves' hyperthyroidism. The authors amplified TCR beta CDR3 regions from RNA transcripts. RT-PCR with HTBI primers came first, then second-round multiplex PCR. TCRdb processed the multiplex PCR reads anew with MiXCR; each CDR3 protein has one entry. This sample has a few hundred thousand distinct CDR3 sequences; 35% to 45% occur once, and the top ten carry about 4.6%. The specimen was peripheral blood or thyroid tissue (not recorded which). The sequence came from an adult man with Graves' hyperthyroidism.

CDR3 amino acids: CASSFGLGTTPSPLHF. CDR3 bases: TGTGCCAGCAGTTTTGGGTTAGGGACAACCCCTTCACCCCTCCACTTT. The genes are TRBV28 and TRBJ1-6; the D gene is possibly TRBD1 (6 bases). The CDR3 has 16 residues. Germline V gene lookup returns CDR1 MDHEN and CDR2 SYDVKM. V was cut by 3 bases and J by 9 bases, with 18 bases left in between.